This T cell receptor beta chain was recorded in a study of cytomegalovirus exposure and HLA in healthy donors. Per the germline V gene, CDR1 is SGHTA and CDR2 is FQGNSA. The CDR3 is made up of 15 amino acids. Trimming removed 0 bases from V and 3 bases from J; junction bases left unmatched: 2. Overall study findings and caveats: The availability of immune exposure information extended only to CMV serostatus.

13 Jbeta primers and 60 Vbeta primers were used for the PCR. Generated by immunoSEQ multiplex PCR, the TCRdb table keeps only in-frame clones and is missing some. The table shows about 72,000 clones, with roughly four fifths occurring only once. About this clone itself: The antigen is undetermined.

This TCR was sampled from a man between 18 and 29 years old in good health and CMV-seronegative. V is TRBV7-2 and J is TRBJ1-2; 9 bases are shared with TRBD1. The sample consisted of PBMCs. This CDR3 reads CASSLATGGHYGYTF. CDR3 nucleotide sequence: TGTGCCAGCAGCTTAGCTACAGGGGGCCACTATGGCTACACCTTC.